This is a list of T cell receptor beta chains from one sample in a study of spatial heterogeneity in lung cancer. TCRdb recomputed calls from the 5' RACE reads with MiXCR, one row per CDR3 protein. The data hold tens of thousands of distinct CDR3 sequences, with roughly an eighth observed a single time. The sequenced sample was PBMCs, obtained at surgery. The receptors derive from a male donor with early-stage non-small cell lung cancer. Each CDR3 is given without its conserved first and last residue.

v_call cdr3_aa
TRBV12-3/TRBV12-4 ASSVRYDWTDNYEQY
TRBV6-5 ASRQGQGRNSPLH
TRBV2 ASSGTGTGELF
TRBV3-1 ASSQAGANQPQH
TRBV7-2 ASRGLSNEQF
TRBV7-7 ASSLSLGGNYNEQF
TRBV13 ASSLRYLAENTGELF
TRBV2 ASSPGEGALTYEQY
TRBV10-3 AITRGTGVTDTQY
TRBV12-3/TRBV12-4 ASSPDGQTSGYT
TRBV11-2 ASSPLNRGRDRSGYEQY
TRBV6-5 ASSYSKVAGTYEQY
TRBV9 ASSPHGYTIY
TRBV7-9 ASSLFGGDDEKLF
TRBV29-1 SADSSSGNTIY
TRBV3-1 ASSQSNQPQH
TRBV20-1 SAKTDRGLVEQY
TRBV7-2 ASSSPGGGTGELF
TRBV11-3 ASSFGTAATGELF
TRBV6-2/TRBV6-3 ASSYRPAGVQETQY
TRBV20-1 SARDRGYNEKLF
TRBV6-5 ASGKTGELF
TRBV11-2 VSSVLAGTTDTQY
TRBV7-9 ASSLARLGATAHEQY
TRBV21-1 ASSPLGVSYEQY
TRBV20-1 SARPASGANVLT
TRBV7-2 ASSSMGQPQH
TRBV5-1 ASSRQGANEKLF
TRBV27 ASSSGLGGQY
TRBV7-3 ASSLIVTSGNLSYNEQF
TRBV18 ASSPALRGYTEAF
TRBV5-1 ASSPAGSQETQY
TRBV6-2/TRBV6-3 ASSYPAGEDEQF
TRBV5-1 ASSLAASSYNEQF
TRBV20-1 SARIDGAKNIQY
TRBV7-8 ASSPPLRTGPNEQF
TRBV3-1 ASSQGGGATQETQY